There are a few counts of the clone carrying this T cell receptor beta chain. What it binds is unknown. The data were taken from a study of T cells in Graves' hyperthyroidism and ophthalmopathy. Amplification of TCR beta CDR3 regions was performed using RNA transcripts as template. First-round RT-PCR of the TCR CDR3 relied on the HTBI primer set. TCRdb ran MiXCR on the multiplex PCR reads and lists one entry per CDR3 protein. The sample has a few hundred thousand distinct CDR3 sequences; under 25% are singletons. Study findings and constraints: Also found in blood were most expanded thyroid clonotypes above 0.001.

The CDR3 covers 10 residues. Between the trimmed V and J ends, which lost 6 bases and 4 bases, there was a span of 4 bases. CDR1 MNHNS and CDR2 SASEGT come from the germline V gene. The chain uses TRBV6-1 and TRBJ2-7; D is ambiguous. The TCR comes from a woman in her sixties or seventies with Graves' ophthalmopathy. Sequenced sample: blood. CDR3 DNA sequence: TGTGCCAGCAGGATTTACGAGCAGTACTTC. Translation gives CASRIYEQYF.